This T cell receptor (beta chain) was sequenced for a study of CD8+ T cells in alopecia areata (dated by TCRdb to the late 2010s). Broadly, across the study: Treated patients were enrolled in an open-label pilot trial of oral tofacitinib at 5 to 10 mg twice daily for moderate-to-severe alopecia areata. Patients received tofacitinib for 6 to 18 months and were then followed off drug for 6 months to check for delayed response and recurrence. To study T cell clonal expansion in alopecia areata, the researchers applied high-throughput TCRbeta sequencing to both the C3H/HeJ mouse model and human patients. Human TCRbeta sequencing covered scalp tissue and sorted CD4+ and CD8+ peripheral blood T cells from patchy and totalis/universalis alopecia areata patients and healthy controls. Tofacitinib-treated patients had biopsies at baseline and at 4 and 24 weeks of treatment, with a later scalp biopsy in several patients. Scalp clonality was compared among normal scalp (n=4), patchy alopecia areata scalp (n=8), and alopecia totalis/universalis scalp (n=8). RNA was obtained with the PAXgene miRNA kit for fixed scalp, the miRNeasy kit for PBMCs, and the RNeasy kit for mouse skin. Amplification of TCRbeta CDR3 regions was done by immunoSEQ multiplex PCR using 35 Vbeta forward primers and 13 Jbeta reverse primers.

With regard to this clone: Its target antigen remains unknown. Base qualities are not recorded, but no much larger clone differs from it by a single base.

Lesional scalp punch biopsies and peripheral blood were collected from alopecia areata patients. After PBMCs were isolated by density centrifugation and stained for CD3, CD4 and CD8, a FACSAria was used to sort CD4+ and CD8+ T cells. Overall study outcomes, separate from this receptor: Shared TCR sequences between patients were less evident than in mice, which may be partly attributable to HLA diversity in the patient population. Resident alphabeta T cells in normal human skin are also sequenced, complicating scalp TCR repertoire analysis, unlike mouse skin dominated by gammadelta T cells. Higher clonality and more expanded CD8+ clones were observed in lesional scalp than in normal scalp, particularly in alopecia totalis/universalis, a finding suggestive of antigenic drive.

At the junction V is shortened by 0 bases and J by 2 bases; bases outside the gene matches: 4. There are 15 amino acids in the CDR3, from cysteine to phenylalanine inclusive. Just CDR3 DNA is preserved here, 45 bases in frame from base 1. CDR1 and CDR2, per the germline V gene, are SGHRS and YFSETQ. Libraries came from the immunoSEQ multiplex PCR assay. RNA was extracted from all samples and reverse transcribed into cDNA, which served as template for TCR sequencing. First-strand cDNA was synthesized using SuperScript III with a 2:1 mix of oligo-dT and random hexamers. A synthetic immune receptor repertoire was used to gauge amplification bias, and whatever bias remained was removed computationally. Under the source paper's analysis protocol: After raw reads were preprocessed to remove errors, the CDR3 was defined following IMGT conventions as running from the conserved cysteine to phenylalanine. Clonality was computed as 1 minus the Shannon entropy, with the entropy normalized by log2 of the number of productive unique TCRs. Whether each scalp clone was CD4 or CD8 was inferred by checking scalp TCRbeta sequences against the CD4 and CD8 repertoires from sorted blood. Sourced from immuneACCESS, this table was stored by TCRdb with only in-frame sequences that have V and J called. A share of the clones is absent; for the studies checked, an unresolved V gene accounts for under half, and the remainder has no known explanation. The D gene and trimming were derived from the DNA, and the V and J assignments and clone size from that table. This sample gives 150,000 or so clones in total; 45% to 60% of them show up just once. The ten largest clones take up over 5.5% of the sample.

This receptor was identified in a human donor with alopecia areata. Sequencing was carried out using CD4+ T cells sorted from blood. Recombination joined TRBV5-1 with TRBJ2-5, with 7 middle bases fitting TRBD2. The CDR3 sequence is CASSLGPSGQETQYF. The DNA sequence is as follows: TGCGCCAGCAGCTTGGGCCCTAGCGGTCAAGAGACCCAGTACTTC.